Below, 12 T cell receptor beta chains from the same sample are listed, as sequenced in a study of T-cell memory formation after mild COVID-19. Using its own MiXCR run on the 5' RACE reads, TCRdb lists one record per CDR3 protein. The sample consists of approximately 560,000 distinct CDR3 sequences, 15% to 20% of them appearing once. The sample comprised PBMCs or a T cell subset sorted from them (not recorded which). Receptors were obtained from an adult woman who had mild COVID-19 (a few samples of this study predate the infection). Cell type and time point are not known.

There are a few counts of this clonotype. This chain links TRBV5-1 with TRBJ1-1, with TRBD1 as a possible D gene (5 bases). V dropped 4 bases and J dropped 1 base, with 11 bases sitting between them. CDR1 and CDR2 from the germline V gene are SGHRS and YFSETQ. The CDR3 sequence is 14 residues long. The DNA for the CDR3 is TGCGCCAGCAGCACCCCAACAGGGAACACTGAAGCTTTCTTT. Translating it yields CASSTPTGNTEAFF.

DNA of the CDR3: TGTGCCACCAGCAGAGCCTTGGGGATAGATACGCAGTATTTT. As protein: CATSRALGIDTQYF. The chain combines TRBV15 with TRBJ2-3, with no clear D. V was clipped by 1 base and J by 5 bases, with 10 bases between them. The germline V gene encodes CDR1 LNHNV and CDR2 YYDKDF (reference sequence). The CDR3 has 14 amino acids.

This rearrangement joins TRBV19 to TRBJ2-3, with 8 positions matching TRBD1. Germline CDR1 reads LNHDA; CDR2 reads SQIVND (reference sequence). J was trimmed by 6 bases and V by 3 bases; bases with no gene match: 5. The CDR3 extends over 14 amino acids. The CDR3 loop is CASSITGGRDTQYF. The CDR3 DNA sequence: TGTGCCAGTAGTATTACAGGGGGAAGGGATACGCAGTATTTT.

This chain uses TRBV7-9 with TRBJ2-5; the match to TRBD1 covers 8 bases. From germline, CDR1 is SEHNR and CDR2 FQNEAQ (reference sequence). The trim removed 5 bases at V and 5 bases at J, leaving 13 bases unmatched. The length of the CDR3 is 16 residues. CDR3 in amino acids: CASSPPGGVLTETQYF. The CDR3 bases are TGTGCCAGCAGCCCCCCAGGGGGCGTTTTGACGGAGACCCAGTACTTC.

This clonotype was detected a few times. The chain employs TRBV5-1 and TRBJ2-3, with D uncertain. The CDR3 length is 15 residues. The V gene lost 2 bases and the J gene lost 0 bases, with 10 bases spanning the gap. Looked up from germline, CDR1 is SGHRS and CDR2 is YFSETQ. CDR3 sequence reads: CASSLNSPSTDTQYF. The DNA for the CDR3 is TGCGCCAGCAGCTTAAATTCTCCTAGCACAGATACGCAGTATTTT.

CDR3 in DNA: TGCGCCAGCAGCCAAAGTTGGCGGGGGGGGCTCCTCAATGAGCAGTTCTTC. Translated: CASSQSWRGGLLNEQFF. The J gene is TRBJ2-1, the V gene TRBV4-1; 9 positions match TRBD2. The CDR3 sequence is 17 residues long. Germline-derived CDR1 and CDR2 are MGHRA and YSYEKL. V was clipped by 2 bases and J by 6 bases; unmatched bases: 11.

A word on this clonotype: This sequence may be a read error, since a much larger clone differs from it by one base. The chain employs TRBV7-2 and TRBJ1-5; TRBD1 might be the D (5 bases). Looked up from germline, CDR1 is SGHTA and CDR2 is FQGNSA. The CDR3 totals 14 residues. Trimming cost V 7 bases and J 2 bases, with 12 bases left between them. The CDR3 nucleotides are TGTGCCAGCAATTATGACAGAGGCAATCAGCCCCAGCATTTT. Protein: CASNYDRGNQPQHF.

This clonotype occurred a few times. The genes are TRBV5-1 and TRBJ2-7; D unclear. The CDR3 covers 13 residues. Trimming shortened V by 5 bases and J by 0 bases, and 9 bases separated the two germline ends. The V gene's germline CDR1 is SGHRS and CDR2 YFSETQ. The CDR3 spells CASRLLSSYEQYF. In nucleotides, the CDR3 is TGCGCCAGCAGGTTACTGAGCTCCTACGAGCAGTACTTC.

This clonotype showed up just a few times. V usage is TRBV4-1 and J usage is TRBJ2-7; no clear D. Between the trimmed V and J ends, which lost 0 bases and 2 bases, there was a span of 11 bases. Germline V gene data show CDR1 as MGHRA and CDR2 as YSYEKL. There are 15 residues in the CDR3. DNA of the CDR3: TGCGCCAGCAGCCAAGAGAACGGACGACCCTACGAGCAGTACTTC. Translated, it gives CASSQENGRPYEQYF.

This clonotype was counted between two and nine times. The chain joins TRBV6-5 to TRBJ2-3, with 9 bases fitting TRBD2. The trim removed 11 bases at V and 5 bases at J, leaving 11 bases unmatched. The CDR3 length is 14 residues. Per the germline V gene, CDR1 is MNHEY and CDR2 is SVGAGI. Written as DNA, the CDR3 is TGTGCCGCGACTGGCGGGGGGGCAATAGATACGCAGTATTTT. Protein product: CAATGGGAIDTQYF.

This clonotype was seen ten or more times. The CDR3 region has the DNA TGTGCCTGGAGAAGCCAGGAGGCCAAAAACATTCAGTACTTC. Encoded protein: CAWRSQEAKNIQYF. V is TRBV30 and J is TRBJ2-4; D call uncertain. This CDR3 region has 14 residues. Trimming took off 3 bases at V and 1 base at J, with 10 bases between the two ends. Per germline, CDR1 GTSNPN and CDR2 SVGIG (reference sequence).

Only a few counts were recorded for this clonotype. CDR3 sequence: CASSVSTGATYEQYF. The CDR3 coding sequence is TGTGCCAGCAGCGTATCAACAGGGGCGACCTACGAGCAGTACTTC. The J gene is TRBJ2-7, the V gene TRBV9; 7 positions agree with TRBD1. CDR3 length: 15 residues. V was pared by 1 base and J by 2 bases, with 6 bases of the junction left unmatched. Germline V gene data show CDR1 as SGDLS and CDR2 as YYNGEE.